This record looks at one TCR beta chain sequence and its context. The length of the CDR3 is 14 residues. Germline values: CDR1 MNHEY, CDR2 SVGAGI. V lost 5 bases to trimming and J lost 8 bases, with 13 bases between them. These data come from a study of blood T cell repertoires in COVID-19. About the study: Samples taken during acute and convalescent COVID-19 were collected in the United States, Italy and Spain. PBMCs, B-cell-depleted T cells, or T cells provided the cDNA or gDNA that made up the material.

Per the original data handling: Amplifying reference gene primers gave estimates of nucleated cell counts. Generated by immunoSEQ multiplex PCR, the TCRdb table keeps only in-frame clones and is missing some. V and J calls and clone size are those listed in that table; D and trimming were worked out from the DNA. Of about 240,000 clones in the sample, just under 85% were seen once. The genes are TRBV6-5 and TRBJ1-6, with D hard to call. Sequenced sample: peripheral blood. The clonotype was recovered from a man in his fifties or sixties with acute or convalescent COVID-19. This CDR3 reads CASSPFGRDSPLHF. In nucleotides, the CDR3 is TGTGCCAGCAGTCCCTTCGGTCGTGATTCACCCCTCCACTTT.